The following is a TCR beta chain sequence with its context. The target antigen is unknown. The data originate from a study of shared clonotypes between healthy human individuals. Naive CD8 populations comprised CD45RO-negative cells positively selected for CCR7, excluding terminally differentiated effector memory CD45RA+ cells. Notes on the study in general: Read depth was anticipated to influence clonotype sharing among donors. Larger estimated richness was generally seen in naive subsets than in memory subsets.

Germline CDR1 KGHSH, CDR2 LQKENI. V shed 3 bases, J shed 2 bases, and the junction held 9 bases outside the gene matches. The CDR3 extends over 19 amino acids. Sequenced by immunoSEQ multiplex PCR; TCRdb stores in-frame clones only, minus some. The sample includes about 2 million clones, roughly 95% seen only once; the top ten take about 1.1%. This TCR came from a man aged 18 to 29 in good health. Source material: naive CD8+ T cells sorted from blood. The chain employs TRBV18 and TRBJ2-3; 15 bases agree with TRBD2. CDR3 coding DNA: TGTGCCAGCTCACCCGACGGGACTAGCGGGGGGCGTTCCACAGATACGCAGTATTTT. It codes for CASSPDGTSGGRSTDTQYF.